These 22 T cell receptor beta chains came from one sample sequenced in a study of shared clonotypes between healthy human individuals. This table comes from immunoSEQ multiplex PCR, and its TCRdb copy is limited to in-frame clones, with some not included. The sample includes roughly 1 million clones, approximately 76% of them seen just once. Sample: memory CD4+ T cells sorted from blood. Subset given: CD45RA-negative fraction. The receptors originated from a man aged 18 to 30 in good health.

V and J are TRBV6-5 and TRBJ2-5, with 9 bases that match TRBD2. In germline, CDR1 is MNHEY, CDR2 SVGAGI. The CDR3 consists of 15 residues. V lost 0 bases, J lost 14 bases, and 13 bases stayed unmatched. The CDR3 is CASSYSNPSGATTYF. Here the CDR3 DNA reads TGTGCCAGCAGTTACTCGAATCCTAGCGGGGCAACTACTTACTTC.

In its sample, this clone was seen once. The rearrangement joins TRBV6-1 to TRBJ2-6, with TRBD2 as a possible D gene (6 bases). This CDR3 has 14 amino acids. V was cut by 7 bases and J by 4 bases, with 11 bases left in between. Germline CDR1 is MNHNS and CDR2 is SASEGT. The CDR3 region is CASTSGVGANVLTF. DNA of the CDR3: TGTGCCAGCACGTCGGGGGTCGGGGCCAACGTCCTGACTTTC.

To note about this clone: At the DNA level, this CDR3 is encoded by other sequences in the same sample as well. Written as DNA, the CDR3 is TGTGCCAGCAGCTTAGATGGGGCTAGCACAGATACGCAGTATTTT. It specifies CASSLDGASTDTQYF. The chain carries TRBV7-2 and TRBJ2-3; maybe TRBD1 (5 bases). Germline values: CDR1 SGHTA, CDR2 FQGNSA. The CDR3 spans 15 residues. V lost 1 base and J 0 bases, leaving 8 bases between the germline ends.

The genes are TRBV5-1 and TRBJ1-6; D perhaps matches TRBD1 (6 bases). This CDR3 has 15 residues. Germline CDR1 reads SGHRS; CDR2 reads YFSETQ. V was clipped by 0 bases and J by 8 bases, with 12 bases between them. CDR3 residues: CASSLGQAGDSPLHF. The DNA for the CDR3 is TGCGCCAGCAGCTTGGGACAGGCGGGGGATTCACCCCTCCACTTT.

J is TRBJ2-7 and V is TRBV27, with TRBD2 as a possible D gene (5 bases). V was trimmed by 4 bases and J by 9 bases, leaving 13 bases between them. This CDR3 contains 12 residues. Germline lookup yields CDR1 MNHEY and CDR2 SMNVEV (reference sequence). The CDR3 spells CASSSGLGAQYF. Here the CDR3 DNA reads TGTGCCAGCAGTTCAGGACTGGGCGCGCAGTACTTC.

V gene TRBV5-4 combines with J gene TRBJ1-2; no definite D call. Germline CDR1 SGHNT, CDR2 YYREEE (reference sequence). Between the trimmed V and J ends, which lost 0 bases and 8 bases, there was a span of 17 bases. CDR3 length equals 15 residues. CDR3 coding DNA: TGTGCCAGCAGCTTGGACAGCCCTCCGTCGGGGGGCTACACCTTC. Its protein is CASSLDSPPSGGYTF.

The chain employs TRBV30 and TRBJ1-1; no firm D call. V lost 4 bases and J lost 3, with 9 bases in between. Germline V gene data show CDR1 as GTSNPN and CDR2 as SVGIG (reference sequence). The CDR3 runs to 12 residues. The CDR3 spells CAWTQRDTEAFF. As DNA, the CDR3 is TGTGCCTGGACCCAGCGAGACACTGAAGCTTTCTTT.

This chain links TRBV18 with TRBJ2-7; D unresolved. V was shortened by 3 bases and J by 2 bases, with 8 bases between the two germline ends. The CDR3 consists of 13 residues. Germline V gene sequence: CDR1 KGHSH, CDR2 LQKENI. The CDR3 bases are TGTGCCAGCTCACCGGTGGCAGCCTACGAGCAGTACTTC. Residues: CASSPVAAYEQYF.

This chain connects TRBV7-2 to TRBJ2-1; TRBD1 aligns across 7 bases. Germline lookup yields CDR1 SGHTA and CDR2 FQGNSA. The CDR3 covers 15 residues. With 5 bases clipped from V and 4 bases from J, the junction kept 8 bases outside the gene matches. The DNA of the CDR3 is TGTGCCAGCAGCCCAGGGGGTTACCCATACAATGAGCAGTTCTTC. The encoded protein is CASSPGGYPYNEQFF.

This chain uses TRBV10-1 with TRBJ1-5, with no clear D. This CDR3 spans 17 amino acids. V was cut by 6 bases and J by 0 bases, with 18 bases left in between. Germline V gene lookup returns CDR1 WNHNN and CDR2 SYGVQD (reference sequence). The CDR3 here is CASRAHPPPFSNQPQHF. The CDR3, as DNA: TGCGCCAGCAGGGCCCATCCCCCCCCCTTTAGCAATCAGCCCCAGCATTTT.

The CDR3: CASSQDLRTSATDTQYF. The DNA of the CDR3 is TGTGCCAGCAGCCAAGATCTCAGGACATCCGCCACAGATACGCAGTATTTT. V is TRBV14 and J is TRBJ2-3; D perhaps matches TRBD1 (5 bases). Germline V gene data show CDR1 as SGHDN and CDR2 as FVKESK. CDR3 size: 17 residues. V shed 0 bases and J shed 2 bases, with 15 bases lying between them.

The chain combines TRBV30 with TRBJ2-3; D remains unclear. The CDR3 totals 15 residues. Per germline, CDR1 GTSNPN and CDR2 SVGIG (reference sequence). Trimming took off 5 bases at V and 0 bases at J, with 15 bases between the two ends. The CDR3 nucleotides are TGTGCCTGGGATGCCTTTTCCGGTAGCACAGATACGCAGTATTTT. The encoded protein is CAWDAFSGSTDTQYF.

Here the CDR3 reads CASGPDSYGYTF. The CDR3 DNA follows: TGCGCCAGCGGACCGGACAGCTATGGCTACACCTTC. The chain is built from TRBV5-1 and TRBJ1-2, with D possibly TRBD1 on 6 matching bases. This CDR3 spans 12 amino acids. The V end lost 7 bases, the J end lost 4 bases, and 11 bases lay between the germline ends. Germline lookup yields CDR1 SGHRS and CDR2 YFSETQ.

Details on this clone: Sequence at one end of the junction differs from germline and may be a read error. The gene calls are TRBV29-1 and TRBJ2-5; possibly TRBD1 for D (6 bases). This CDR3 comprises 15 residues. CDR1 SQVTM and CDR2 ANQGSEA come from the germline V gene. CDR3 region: CSAELGTGSRETQYF. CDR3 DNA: TGCAGCGCTGAACTCGGAACAGGGAGTAGGGAGACCCAGTACTTC.

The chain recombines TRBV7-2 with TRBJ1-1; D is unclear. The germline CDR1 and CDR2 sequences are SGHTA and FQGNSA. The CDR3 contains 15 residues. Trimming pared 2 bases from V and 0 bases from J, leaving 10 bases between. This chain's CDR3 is CASSLLARLNTEAFF. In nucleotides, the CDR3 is TGTGCCAGCAGCTTACTGGCCAGGCTGAACACTGAAGCTTTCTTT.

CDR3 amino acids: CASSKGLLETQYF. Written as DNA, the CDR3 is TGTGCCAGCTCAAAGGGGTTGTTGGAGACCCAGTACTTC. The chain has TRBV18 and TRBJ2-5; D may be TRBD1 (5 bases). The germline V gene has CDR1 KGHSH and CDR2 LQKENI. The CDR3 totals 13 residues. Trimming removed 5 bases at V and 5 bases at J, with 12 bases between.

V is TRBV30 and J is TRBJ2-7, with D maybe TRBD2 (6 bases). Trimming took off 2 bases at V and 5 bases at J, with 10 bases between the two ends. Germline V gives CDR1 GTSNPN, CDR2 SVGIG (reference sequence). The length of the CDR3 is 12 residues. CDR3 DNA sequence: TGTGCCTGGAGTCCCGGGAGCAACGAGCAGTACTTC. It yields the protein CAWSPGSNEQYF.

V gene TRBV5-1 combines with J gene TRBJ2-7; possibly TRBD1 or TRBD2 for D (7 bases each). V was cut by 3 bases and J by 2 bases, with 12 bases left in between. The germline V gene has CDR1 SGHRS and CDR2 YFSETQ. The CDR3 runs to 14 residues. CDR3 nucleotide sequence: TGCGCCAGCAGCTGGGAGGGACAGACCTACGAGCAGTACTTC. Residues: CASSWEGQTYEQYF.

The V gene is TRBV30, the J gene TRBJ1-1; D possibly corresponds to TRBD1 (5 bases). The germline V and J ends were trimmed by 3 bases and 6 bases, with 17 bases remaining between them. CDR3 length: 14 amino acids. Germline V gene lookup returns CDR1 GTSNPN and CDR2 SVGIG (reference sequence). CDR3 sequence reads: CAWSAGGGVAEAFF. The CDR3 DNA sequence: TGTGCCTGGAGCGCCGGTGGGGGGGTCGCTGAAGCTTTCTTT. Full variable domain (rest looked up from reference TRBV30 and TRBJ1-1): SQTIHQWPATLVQPVGSPLSLECTVEGTSNPNLYWYRQAAGRGLQLLFYSVGIGQISSEVPQNLSASRPQDRQFILSSKKLLLSDSGFYLCAWSAGGGVAEAFFGQGTRLTVV.

The CDR3 DNA is TGTGCCAGCAGCGTAGATCCAAGTAATTCACCCCTCCACTTT. Translated, it gives CASSVDPSNSPLHF. The chain combines TRBV9 with TRBJ1-6; D unclear. The CDR3 runs 14 residues. Trimming left V 0 bases short and J 6 bases short, with 7 bases between. CDR1 is SGDLS and CDR2 is YYNGEE in the germline V gene.

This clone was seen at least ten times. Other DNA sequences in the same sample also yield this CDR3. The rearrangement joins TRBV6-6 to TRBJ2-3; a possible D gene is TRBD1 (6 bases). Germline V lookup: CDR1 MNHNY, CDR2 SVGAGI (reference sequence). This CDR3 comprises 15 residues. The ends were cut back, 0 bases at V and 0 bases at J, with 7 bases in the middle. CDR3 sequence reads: CASSYSRGSTDTQYF. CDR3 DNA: TGTGCCAGCAGTTACTCGAGGGGGAGCACAGATACGCAGTATTTT.

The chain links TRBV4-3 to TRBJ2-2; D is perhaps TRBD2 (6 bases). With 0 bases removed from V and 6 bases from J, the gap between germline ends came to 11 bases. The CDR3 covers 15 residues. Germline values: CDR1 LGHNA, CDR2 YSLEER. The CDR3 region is CASSQDGGWAGELFF. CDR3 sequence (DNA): TGCGCCAGCAGCCAAGATGGGGGGTGGGCCGGGGAGCTGTTTTTT.